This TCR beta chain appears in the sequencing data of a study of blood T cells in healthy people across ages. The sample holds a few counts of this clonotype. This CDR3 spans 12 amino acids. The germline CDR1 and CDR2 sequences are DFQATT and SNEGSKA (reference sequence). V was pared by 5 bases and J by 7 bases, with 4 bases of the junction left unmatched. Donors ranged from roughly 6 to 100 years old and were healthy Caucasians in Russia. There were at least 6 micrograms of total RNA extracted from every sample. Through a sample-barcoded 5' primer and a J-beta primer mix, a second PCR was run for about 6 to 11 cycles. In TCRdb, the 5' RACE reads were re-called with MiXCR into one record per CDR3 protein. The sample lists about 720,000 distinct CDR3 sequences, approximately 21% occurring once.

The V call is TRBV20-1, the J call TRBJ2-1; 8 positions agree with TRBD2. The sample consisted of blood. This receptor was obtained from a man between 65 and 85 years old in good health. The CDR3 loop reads CSAPGGHNEQFF. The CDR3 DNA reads TGCAGTGCTCCGGGGGGGCATAATGAGCAGTTCTTC.